This record covers a single TCR beta chain. Its antigen is still unknown. No per-base quality is available; no much larger clone lies one base away. The source of the sample is a study of blood T cell repertoires in COVID-19 (dated by TCRdb to about 2020). As for the study more broadly: The collaborator samples originated in the United States, Italy and Spain and spanned the acute and convalescent phases of COVID-19. Samples were obtained from the ongoing ImmuneRACE study (first 160 participants) and from 1,000 to 1,500 subjects provided by 6 global collaborators. A de-identified subject ID, COVID-19 status, age in years and sex were almost always included in the sample metadata. Deeply sampled blood TCRbeta repertoires from subjects exposed to, actively infected with, or recovered from COVID-19 were included in the dataset. The material from the prospective study consisted of cDNA or gDNA derived from T cells, B-cell-depleted T cells, or PBMCs. Where available, HLA class I and class II types were obtained from metadata supplied by the sample provider rather than from assay-based typing. The repertoires were released in a freely available public database meant as a resource for research on the immune response to SARS-CoV-2.

The immunoSEQ Assay, a bias-controlled multiplex PCR, was used to amplify TCRbeta CDR3 regions from genomic DNA. In the paper's pipeline: Nucleated cell counts per sample were estimated from amplification of reference gene primers within the assay. To quantify the absolute abundance of each unique TCRbeta CDR3 rearrangement, sequence reads were collapsed and filtered. Productive Simpson clonality was computed per sample as the square root of Simpson's diversity index over productive rearrangements. TCRdb stores this immuneACCESS table with in-frame sequences only. Part of the clones is absent; in the studies checked, under half of the shortfall reflects unresolved V genes, and no reason is known for the rest. V and J calls and clone size come straight from that table; D and trimming were deduced from the DNA. This sample has tens of thousands of clones in its table, and around nine tenths of those were observed once. The leading ten clones occupy approximately 0.37% of the sample.

One collaborating source in Seattle enrolled patients during active infection and followed them longitudinally through the course of disease. Whole blood was collected in K2EDTA tubes by collaborating institutions according to the institutions' own protocols. Collaborator samples were shipped for TCRbeta analysis as frozen whole blood, isolated PBMCs, or DNA extracted from either sample type. The paper's findings and limits, for the study overall: How much clinical and demographic metadata was included differed by source and by participant, and the metadata was provided uncurated.

The clonotype was recovered from a man over 45 with COVID-19, enrolled during active disease. Input material: peripheral blood.

The sequenced DNA is TGCGCCAGCAGCCAAGAATGGGCTTTTGGGGCCAACGTCCTGACTTTC. The encoded protein is CASSQEWAFGANVLTF. The chain is assembled from TRBV4-3 and TRBJ2-6; the D gene is not confidently resolved. The germline V gene specifies LGHNA as CDR1 and YSLEER as CDR2. Spanning cysteine to phenylalanine, the CDR3 consists of 16 amino acids. The CDR3 DNA has 48 bases and is translated from base 1. A distance of 9 bases separates the germline ends of V and J, which lose 0 bases and 3 bases respectively.